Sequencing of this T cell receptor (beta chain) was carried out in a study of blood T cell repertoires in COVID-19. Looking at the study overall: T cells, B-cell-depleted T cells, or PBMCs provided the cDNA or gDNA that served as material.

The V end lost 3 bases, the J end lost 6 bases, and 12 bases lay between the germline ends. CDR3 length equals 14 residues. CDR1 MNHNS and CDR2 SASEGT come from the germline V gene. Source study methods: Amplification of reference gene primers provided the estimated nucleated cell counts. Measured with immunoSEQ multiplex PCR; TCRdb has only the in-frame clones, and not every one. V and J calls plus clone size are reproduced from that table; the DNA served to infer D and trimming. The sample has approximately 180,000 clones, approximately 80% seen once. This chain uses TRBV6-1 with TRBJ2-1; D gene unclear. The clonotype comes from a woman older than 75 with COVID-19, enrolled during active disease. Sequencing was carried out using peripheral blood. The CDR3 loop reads CASSEVLARNEQFF. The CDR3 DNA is TGTGCCAGCAGTGAGGTATTAGCTCGCAATGAGCAGTTCTTC.